Detailed here is one T cell receptor (beta chain). Its target is not known. One end of the junction does not line up with germline, which may come from a read error. These data belong to a study of cytomegalovirus exposure and HLA in healthy donors. Study-wide points: A few chains linked to CMV were shown in vitro to be specific for CMV antigens.

This PCR relied on a set of 60 Vbeta primers and 13 Jbeta primers. TCRdb's table, derived via immunoSEQ multiplex PCR, lists solely in-frame clones and lacks some. The table includes about 190,000 clones, 70% to 75% detected once. CDR3 length equals 15 residues. The germline V gene encodes CDR1 MGHDK and CDR2 SYGVNS. The rearrangement uses TRBV25-1 and TRBJ1-2; 12 bases fit TRBD1. The source material was PBMCs. This TCR came from a man aged 30 to 39 in good health and CMV-seropositive. The CDR3 reads CASSVTGTGGGGYAF. Written as DNA, the CDR3 is TGTGCCAGCAGTGTAACCGGGACAGGGGGCGGAGGCTACGCCTTC.